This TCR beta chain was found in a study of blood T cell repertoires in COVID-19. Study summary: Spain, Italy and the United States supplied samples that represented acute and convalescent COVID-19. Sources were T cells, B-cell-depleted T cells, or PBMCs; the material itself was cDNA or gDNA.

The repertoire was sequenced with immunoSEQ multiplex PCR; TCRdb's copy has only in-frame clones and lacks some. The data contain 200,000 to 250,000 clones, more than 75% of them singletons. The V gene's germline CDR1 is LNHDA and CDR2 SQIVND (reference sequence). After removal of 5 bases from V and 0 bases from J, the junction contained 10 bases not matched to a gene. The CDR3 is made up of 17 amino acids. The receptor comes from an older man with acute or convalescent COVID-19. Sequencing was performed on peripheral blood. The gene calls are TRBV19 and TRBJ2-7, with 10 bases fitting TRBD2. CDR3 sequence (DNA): TGTGCCAGTAGTCCCCGAGCTAGCGGGGGCAGCTCCTACGAGCAGTACTTC. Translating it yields CASSPRASGGSSYEQYF.